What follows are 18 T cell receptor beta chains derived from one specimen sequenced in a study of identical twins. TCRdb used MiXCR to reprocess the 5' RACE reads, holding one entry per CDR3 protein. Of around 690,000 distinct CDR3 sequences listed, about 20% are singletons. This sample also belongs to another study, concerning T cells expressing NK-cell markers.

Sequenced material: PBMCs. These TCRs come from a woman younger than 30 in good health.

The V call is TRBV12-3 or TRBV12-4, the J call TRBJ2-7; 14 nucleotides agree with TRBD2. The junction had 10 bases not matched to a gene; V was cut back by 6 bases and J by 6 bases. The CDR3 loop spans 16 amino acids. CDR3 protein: CASRKRLAGGPGEQYF. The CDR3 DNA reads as TGTGCCAGCAGAAAACGACTAGCGGGAGGGCCGGGCGAGCAGTACTTC.

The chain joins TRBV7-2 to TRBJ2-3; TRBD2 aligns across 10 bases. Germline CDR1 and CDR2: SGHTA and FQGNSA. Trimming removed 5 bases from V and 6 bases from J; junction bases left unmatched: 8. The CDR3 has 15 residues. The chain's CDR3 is CASSRSGRAGDTQYF. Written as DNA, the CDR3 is TGTGCCAGCAGCAGGAGCGGGAGGGCCGGTGATACGCAGTATTTT.

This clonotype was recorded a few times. The CDR3 reads CASSSGWVTEAFF. In DNA form, the CDR3 reads TGTGCCAGCAGTTCGGGCTGGGTCACTGAAGCTTTCTTT. The chain carries TRBV12-3 or TRBV12-4 and TRBJ1-1; D is undetermined. The V end was cut by 4 bases, the J end by 4 bases, with 10 bases between. CDR3 length: 13 amino acids.

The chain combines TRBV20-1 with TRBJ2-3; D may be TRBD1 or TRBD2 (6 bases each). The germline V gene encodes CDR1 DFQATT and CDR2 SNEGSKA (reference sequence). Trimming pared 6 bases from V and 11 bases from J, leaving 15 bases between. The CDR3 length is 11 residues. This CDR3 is CSADFGGGQYF. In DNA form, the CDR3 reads TGCAGTGCCGACTTTGGAGGGGGGCAGTATTTT.

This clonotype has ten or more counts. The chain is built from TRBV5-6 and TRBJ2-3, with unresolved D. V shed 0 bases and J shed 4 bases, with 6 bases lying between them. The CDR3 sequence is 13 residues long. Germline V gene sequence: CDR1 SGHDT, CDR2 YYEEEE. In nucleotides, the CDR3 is TGTGCCAGCAGCTTGGGGAGTCCAGATACGCAGTATTTT. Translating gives CASSLGSPDTQYF.

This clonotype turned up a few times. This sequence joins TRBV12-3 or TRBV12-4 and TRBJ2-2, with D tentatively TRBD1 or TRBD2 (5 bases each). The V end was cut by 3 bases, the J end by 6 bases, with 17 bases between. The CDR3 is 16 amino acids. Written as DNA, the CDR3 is TGTGCCAGCAGTTTCCTATCGAGCAGGGAGTCCGGGGAGCTGTTTTTT. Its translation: CASSFLSSRESGELFF.

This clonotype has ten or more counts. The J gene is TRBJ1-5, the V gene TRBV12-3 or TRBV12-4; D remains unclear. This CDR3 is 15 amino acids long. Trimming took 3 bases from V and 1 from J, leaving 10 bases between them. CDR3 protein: CASSFTFSSNQPQHF. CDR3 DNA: TGTGCCAGCAGTTTCACCTTTTCCAGCAATCAGCCCCAGCATTTT.

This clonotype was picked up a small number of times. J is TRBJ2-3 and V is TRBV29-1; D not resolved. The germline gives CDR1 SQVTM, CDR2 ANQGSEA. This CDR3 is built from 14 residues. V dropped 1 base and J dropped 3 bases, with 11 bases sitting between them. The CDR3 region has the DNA TGCAGCGTTGAAGTTACACAAAAAACAGATACGCAGTATTTT. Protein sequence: CSVEVTQKTDTQYF.

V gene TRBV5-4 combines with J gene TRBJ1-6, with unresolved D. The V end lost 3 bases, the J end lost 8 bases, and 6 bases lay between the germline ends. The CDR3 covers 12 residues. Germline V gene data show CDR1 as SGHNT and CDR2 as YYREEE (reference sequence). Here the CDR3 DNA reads TGTGCCAGCAGCTGGAGGGATTCACCCCTCCACTTT. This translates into CASSWRDSPLHF.

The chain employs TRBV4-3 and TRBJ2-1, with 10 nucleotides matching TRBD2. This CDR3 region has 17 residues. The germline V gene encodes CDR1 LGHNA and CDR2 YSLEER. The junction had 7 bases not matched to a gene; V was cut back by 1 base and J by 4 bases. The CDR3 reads CASSQGLRSGRYNEQFF. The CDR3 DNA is TGCGCCAGCAGCCAAGGGCTTCGTAGCGGGAGGTACAATGAGCAGTTCTTC.

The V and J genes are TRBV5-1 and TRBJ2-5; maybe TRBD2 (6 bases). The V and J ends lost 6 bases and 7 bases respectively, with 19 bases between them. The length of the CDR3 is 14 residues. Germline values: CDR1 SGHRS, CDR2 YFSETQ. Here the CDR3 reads CASTNGDSAGTQYF. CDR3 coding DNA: TGCGCCAGCACAAATGGGGACTCTGCAGGGACCCAGTACTTC.

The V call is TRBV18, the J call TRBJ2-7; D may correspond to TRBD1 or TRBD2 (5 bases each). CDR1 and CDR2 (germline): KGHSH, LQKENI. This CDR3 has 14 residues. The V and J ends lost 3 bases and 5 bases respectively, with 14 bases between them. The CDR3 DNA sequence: TGTGCCAGCTCACCTCTGGTCGGGGCTAACGAGCAGTACTTC. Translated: CASSPLVGANEQYF.

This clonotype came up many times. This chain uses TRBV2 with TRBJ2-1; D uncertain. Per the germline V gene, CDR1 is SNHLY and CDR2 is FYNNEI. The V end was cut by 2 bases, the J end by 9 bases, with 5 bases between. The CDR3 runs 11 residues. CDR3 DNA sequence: TGTGCCAGCAGTGAAAGGCCTGAGCAGTTCTTC. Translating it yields CASSERPEQFF.

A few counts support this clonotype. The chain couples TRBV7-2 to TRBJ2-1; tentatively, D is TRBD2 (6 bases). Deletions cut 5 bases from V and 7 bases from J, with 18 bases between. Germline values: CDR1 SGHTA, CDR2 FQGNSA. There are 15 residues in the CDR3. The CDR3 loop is CASSPSLRGSNEQFF. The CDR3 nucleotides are TGTGCCAGCAGCCCCTCGTTGCGGGGTTCAAATGAGCAGTTCTTC.

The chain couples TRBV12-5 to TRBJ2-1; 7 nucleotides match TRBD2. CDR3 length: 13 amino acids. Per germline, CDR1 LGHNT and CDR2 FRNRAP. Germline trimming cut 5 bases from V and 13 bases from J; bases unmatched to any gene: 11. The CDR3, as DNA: TGTGCTAGTGGTCCCAGGCTAGCGGAAAATCAGTTCTTC. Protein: CASGPRLAENQFF.

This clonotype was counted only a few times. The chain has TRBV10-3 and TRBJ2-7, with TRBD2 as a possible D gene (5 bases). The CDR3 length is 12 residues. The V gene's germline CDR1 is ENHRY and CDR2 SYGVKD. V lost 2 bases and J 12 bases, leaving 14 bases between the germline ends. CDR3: CAISERPAEGYF. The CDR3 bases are TGTGCCATCAGTGAGAGGCCCGCCGAGGGGTACTTC.

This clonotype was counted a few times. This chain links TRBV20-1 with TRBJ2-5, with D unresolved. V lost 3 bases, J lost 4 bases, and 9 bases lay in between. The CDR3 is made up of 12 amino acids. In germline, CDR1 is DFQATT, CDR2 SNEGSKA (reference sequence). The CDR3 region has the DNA TGCAGTGCTAGGACGCGCCGAGAGACCCAGTACTTC. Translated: CSARTRRETQYF.

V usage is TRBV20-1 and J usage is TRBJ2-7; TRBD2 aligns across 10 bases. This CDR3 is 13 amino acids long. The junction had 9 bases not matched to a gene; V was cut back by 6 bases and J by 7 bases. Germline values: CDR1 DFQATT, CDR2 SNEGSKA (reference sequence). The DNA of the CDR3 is TGCAGTGCCGCAGCGGGAGGGCCAGGGGAGCAGTACTTC. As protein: CSAAAGGPGEQYF.